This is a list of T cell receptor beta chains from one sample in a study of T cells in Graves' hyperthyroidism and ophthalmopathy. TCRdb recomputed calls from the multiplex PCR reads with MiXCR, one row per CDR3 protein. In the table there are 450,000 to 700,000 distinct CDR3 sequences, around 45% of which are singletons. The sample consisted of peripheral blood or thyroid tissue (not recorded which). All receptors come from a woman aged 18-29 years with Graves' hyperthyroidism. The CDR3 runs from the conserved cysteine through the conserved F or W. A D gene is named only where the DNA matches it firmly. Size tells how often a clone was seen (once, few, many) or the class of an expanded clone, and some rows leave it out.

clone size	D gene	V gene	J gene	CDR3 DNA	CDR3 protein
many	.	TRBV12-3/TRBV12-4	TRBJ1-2	TGTGCCAGCAGTCCCGGAGTGTCCGCGGAGGATTATGGCTACACCTTC	CASSPGVSAEDYGYTF
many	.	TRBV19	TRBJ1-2	TGTGCCAGTAGTATACCAGGGCCCTATGGCTACACCTTC	CASSIPGPYGYTF
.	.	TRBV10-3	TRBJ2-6	TGTGCCATCAGTCCCCGGCAACCTGAAGCTTTC	CAISPRQPEAF
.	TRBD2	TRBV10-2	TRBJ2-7	TGCGCCAGCAGCCTCCGACTAGCGGGAGGTCGGAATGAGCAGTACTTC	CASSLRLAGGRNEQYF
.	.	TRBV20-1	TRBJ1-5	TGCAGTGCTAGACAGACAGCAAACCAAGAGACCCAGCATTTT	CSARQTANQETQHF
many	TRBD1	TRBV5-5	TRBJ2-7	TGTGCCAGCAGCGCCGGACAGGGGGTACGCAAGCAGTACTTC	CASSAGQGVRKQYF
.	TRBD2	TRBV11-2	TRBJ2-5	TGTGCCAGCATGACTAGCGGGAGCGGGAGAGGCCAAGAGACCCAGTACTTC	CASMTSGSGRGQETQYF
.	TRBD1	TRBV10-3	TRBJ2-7	TGTGCCATCAGTGTTCAGGGGGCGGGCGAGCAGTACTTC	CAISVQGAGEQYF
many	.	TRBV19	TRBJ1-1	TGTGCCAGTAGCCCCTCTACTGAAGCTTTCTTT	CASSPSTEAFF
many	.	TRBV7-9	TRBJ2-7	TGTGCCAGCAGCTTAGCCTCGACTGCGGCATACGAGCAGTACTTC	CASSLASTAAYEQYF
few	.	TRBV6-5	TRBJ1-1	TGTGCCAGCAGTTGGGACCTCTTGGGTACTCCTGAAGCTTTCTTT	CASSWDLLGTPEAFF
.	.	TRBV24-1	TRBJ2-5	TGTGCCACCAGTGATATAGGGGACTGGGAGACCCAGTACTTC	CATSDIGDWETQYF
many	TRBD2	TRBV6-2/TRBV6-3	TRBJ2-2	TGTGCCAGCAGCTCAGATGGAGCCGGGACTATGAACACCGGGGAGCTGTTTTTT	CASSSDGAGTMNTGELFF
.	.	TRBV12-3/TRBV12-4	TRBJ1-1	TGTGCCAGCACCGAGACGGGGGACACTGAAGCTTTCTTT	CASTETGDTEAFF
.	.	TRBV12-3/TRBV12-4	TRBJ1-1	TGTGCCAGCAGTTCGGGCATAGGCGGGGCTGAAGCTTTCTTT	CASSSGIGGAEAFF
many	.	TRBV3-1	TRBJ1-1	TGTGCCAGCAGCCGAGTCGGCGCTGAAGCTTTCTTT	CASSRVGAEAFF
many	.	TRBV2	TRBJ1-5	TGTGCCAGCAGTGAAGGGCTCCAAGGCAATCAGCCCCAGCATTTT	CASSEGLQGNQPQHF
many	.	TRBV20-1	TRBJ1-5	TGCAGTGCTAGTACGGGGGCGCGAGGTACCGATCAGCCCCAGCATTTT	CSASTGARGTDQPQHF
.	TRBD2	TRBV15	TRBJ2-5	TGTGCCACCCGAGCGGGAAGAGGAGAGACCCAGTACTTC	CATRAGRGETQYF
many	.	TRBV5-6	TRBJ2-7	TGTGCCAGCAGCTGGCAGGACGGGAACTACGAGCAGTACTTC	CASSWQDGNYEQYF
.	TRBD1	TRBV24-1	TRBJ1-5	TGTGCCACCAGTGATTCTTGGGACAGTAAGCCCCAGCATTTT	CATSDSWDSKPQHF
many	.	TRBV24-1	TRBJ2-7	TGTGCCACCAGTGCTACCGGGACCCTCGACGAGCAGTACTTC	CATSATGTLDEQYF
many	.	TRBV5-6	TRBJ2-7	TGTGCCAGCAGCTTCTTAACAGGGAGCGAGCAGTACTTC	CASSFLTGSEQYF
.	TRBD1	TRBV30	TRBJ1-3	TGTGCCACACCCGGGACAGGGGGCCCCACTGGAAACACCATATATTTT	CATPGTGGPTGNTIYF
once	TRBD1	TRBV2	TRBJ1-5	TGTGCCAGCGTCAGACAGGGGCCCAATCAGCCCCAGCATTTT	CASVRQGPNQPQHF
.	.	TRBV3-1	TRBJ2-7	TGTGCCAGCAGCCCCGGCGGACCCGGTATCTACGAGCAGTACTTC	CASSPGGPGIYEQYF
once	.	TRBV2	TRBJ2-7	TGTGCCAGCAGTAGCGGATGGCTGTCGAACAATGAGCAGTACTTC	CASSSGWLSNNEQYF
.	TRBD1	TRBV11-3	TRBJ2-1	TGTGCCAGCAGCGGACCCAAGGGGGCTATGGATGAGCAGTTCTTC	CASSGPKGAMDEQFF
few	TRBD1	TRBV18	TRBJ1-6	TGTGCCAGCTCCCCGGCAGACAGGGAAGGTTCACCCCTCCACTTT	CASSPADREGSPLHF
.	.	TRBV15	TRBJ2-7	TGTGCCACCAGCAGAGGACAGGGACTGACGAAGCAGTACTTC	CATSRGQGLTKQYF
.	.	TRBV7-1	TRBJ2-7	TGTGCCAGCAGCTCCGGCTCGGGAGAGGCCTACGAGCAGTACTTC	CASSSGSGEAYEQYF
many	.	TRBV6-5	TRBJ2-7	TGTGCCAGCAGTTCCCTTGACCGTTGGAACTCCTACGAGCAGTACTTC	CASSSLDRWNSYEQYF
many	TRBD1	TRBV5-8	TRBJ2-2	TGTGCCAGCAGCATGCTCGGACAGGGCGCCGGGGAGCTGTTTTTT	CASSMLGQGAGELFF
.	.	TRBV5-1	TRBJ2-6	TGTGCCAGCAGCCGGCATTCAGGGGCTAACGTCCTGACTTTC	CASSRHSGANVLTF
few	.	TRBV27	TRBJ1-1	TGTGCCAGCAGTTTTGGGGGGTGGGGGAACACTGAAGCTTTCTTT	CASSFGGWGNTEAFF
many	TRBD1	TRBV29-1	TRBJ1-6	TGCAGCGCTACGACAGGGGGCGGATCACCCCTCCACTTT	CSATTGGGSPLHF
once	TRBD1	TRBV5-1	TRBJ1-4	TGCGCCAGCAGCTTGTTAGGGGGCTACCTAGTTGCAACTAATGAAGAACTGTTTTTT	CASSLLGGYLVATNEELFF
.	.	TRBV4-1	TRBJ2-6	TGCGCCAGCAGCCAAGACTCCGGGACTGGGGCCAACGTCCTGACTTTC	CASSQDSGTGANVLTF
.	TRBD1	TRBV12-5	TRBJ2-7	TGTGCTAGTGGTTTGGGACAGGGCAGAGCTTTCGAGCAGTACTTC	CASGLGQGRAFEQYF
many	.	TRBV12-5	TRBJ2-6	TGTGCTAGTGGTTTGGTACAAGCCGGGGCCAACGTCCTGACTTTC	CASGLVQAGANVLTF
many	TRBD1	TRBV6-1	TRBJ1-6	TGTGCCAGCGCAGGACAGGGTTTTATTTCACCCCTCCACTTT	CASAGQGFISPLHF
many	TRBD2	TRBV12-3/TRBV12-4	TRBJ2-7	TGTGCCAGCAGTTTTAGCCTAGCGGAATACGAGCAGTACTTC	CASSFSLAEYEQYF
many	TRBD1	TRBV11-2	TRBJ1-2	TGTGCCAGCAGCGGGGACAGGGTCTATGGCTACACCTTC	CASSGDRVYGYTF
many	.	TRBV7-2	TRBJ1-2	TGTGCCAGCAGCTTGTCCAGTGCGGGGTCCGGTGGCTACACCTTC	CASSLSSAGSGGYTF
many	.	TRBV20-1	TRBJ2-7	TGCAGTGCTAGTTGGGGCCACGAGCAGTACTTC	CSASWGHEQYF
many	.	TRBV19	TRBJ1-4	TGTGCCAGTACCCCCCCCGGTACCGAAAAACTGTTTTTT	CASTPPGTEKLFF
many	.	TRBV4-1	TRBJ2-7	TGCGCCAGCAGCTTCGGGGTAGGGCCCACCGCAACCGATCAGGGCTTC	CASSFGVGPTATDQGF
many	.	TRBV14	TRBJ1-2	TGTGCCAGCAGCCAAGGAGTACTGGACACCTTTAACTATGGCTACACCTTC	CASSQGVLDTFNYGYTF
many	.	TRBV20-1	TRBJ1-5	TGCAGTGCTACGGGGCCGGCGGGTCAGCCCCAGCATTTT	CSATGPAGQPQHF
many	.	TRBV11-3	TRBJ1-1	TGTGCCAGCAGCCCCGGCCCAGGGTATGAAGCTTTCTTT	CASSPGPGYEAFF
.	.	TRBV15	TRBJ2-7	TGTGCCACCAGCTCCAACAGGGACTGGGACGAGCAGTACTTC	CATSSNRDWDEQYF
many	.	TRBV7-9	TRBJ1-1	TGTGCCAGCAGCTTAGGGCGCATGAACACTGAAGCTTTCTTT	CASSLGRMNTEAFF
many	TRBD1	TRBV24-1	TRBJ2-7	TGTGCCACCAGTGACCCGACAGGGCCCAATACCGAGCAGTACTTC	CATSDPTGPNTEQYF
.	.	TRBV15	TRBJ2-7	TGTGCCACCAGCAGGGAAAGGGCCCACGAGCAGTACTTC	CATSRERAHEQYF
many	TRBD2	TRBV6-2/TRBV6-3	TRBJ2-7	TGTGCCAGCAGTTACTCGACGGGACTAGCAGAATACGAGCAGTACTTC	CASSYSTGLAEYEQYF
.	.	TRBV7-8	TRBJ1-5	TGTGCCAGCAGGGATAATCAGGGTTCGGATGAGCAGCCCCAGCATTTT	CASRDNQGSDEQPQHF
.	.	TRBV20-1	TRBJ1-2	TGCAGTGCTGCCCATGGACTAGGTCCCTACACCTTC	CSAAHGLGPYTF
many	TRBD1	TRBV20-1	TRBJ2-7	TGCAGTGCTGTACGGACAGGGGGTTTGAACGAGCAGTACTTC	CSAVRTGGLNEQYF
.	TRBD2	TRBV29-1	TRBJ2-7	TGCAGCATTGCTAGCGGGACGAGCTCCTACGAGCAGTACTTC	CSIASGTSSYEQYF